One and the same sample provided the 28 T cell receptor beta chains below, sequenced in a study of CD8+ T cells in alopecia areata. Reverse transcription of extracted RNA yielded cDNA, which provided the sequencing template. Data came from immunoSEQ multiplex PCR; TCRdb stores just in-frame clones and leaves some out. In the table there are about 200,000 clones, roughly three fifths of which are singletons. Sequencing used CD8+ T cells sorted from blood. All receptors derive from a human donor in good health.

This chain joins TRBV2 and TRBJ1-2; 9 nucleotides match TRBD1. This CDR3 is 17 amino acids long. After removal of 10 bases from V and 5 bases from J, the junction contained 20 bases not matched to a gene. CDR1 and CDR2 (germline): SNHLY, FYNNEI. CDR3 protein: CATGTGQGLATGYGYTF. CDR3 coding DNA: TGTGCCACCGGAACTGGACAGGGGCTCGCCACAGGTTATGGCTACACCTTC.

Only a few counts were recorded for this clone. V is TRBV6-5 and J is TRBJ1-4; D perhaps matches TRBD1 (5 bases). Trimming stripped 2 bases from V and 8 bases from J, with 15 bases between. Germline V gene sequence: CDR1 MNHEY, CDR2 SVGAGI. The CDR3 loop spans 15 amino acids. In DNA form, the CDR3 reads TGTGCCAGCAGTTACGACTTTGGGGGGGAAGAAAAACTGTTTTTT. It encodes CASSYDFGGEEKLFF.

This clone was observed at least ten times. V gene TRBV9 combines with J gene TRBJ2-7; D is ambiguous. Germline V lookup: CDR1 SGDLS, CDR2 YYNGEE. V lost 0 bases to trimming and J lost 3 bases, with 10 bases between them. CDR3 length: 14 residues. CDR3 sequence: CASSVEVGLYEQYF. DNA of the CDR3: TGTGCCAGCAGCGTAGAAGTCGGTCTCTACGAGCAGTACTTC. Together with reference TRBV9 and TRBJ2-7, the CDR3 gives the full variable domain: DSGVTQTPKHLITATGQRVTLRCSPRSGDLSVYWYQQSLDQGLQFLIQYYNGEERAKGNILERFSAQQFPDLHSELNLSSLELGDSALYFCASSVEVGLYEQYFGPGTRLTVT.

The genes are TRBV7-9 and TRBJ1-5; no firm D call. Between the trimmed V and J ends, which lost 5 bases and 1 base, there was a span of 12 bases. The germline V gene has CDR1 SEHNR and CDR2 FQNEAQ (reference sequence). The CDR3 has 15 amino acids. This chain's CDR3 is CASSPWAGSNQPQHF. DNA for the CDR3: TGTGCCAGCAGCCCCTGGGCAGGCAGCAATCAGCCCCAGCATTTT.

This chain connects TRBV7-9 to TRBJ1-5; tentative D call: TRBD1 (6 bases). The germline V gene has CDR1 SEHNR and CDR2 FQNEAQ (reference sequence). CDR3 size: 15 residues. The ends were cut back, 6 bases at V and 2 bases at J, with 14 bases in the middle. The CDR3 DNA follows: TGTGCCAGCAGTCGCACAGGGTCGGGCAATCAGCCCCAGCATTTT. It is translated as CASSRTGSGNQPQHF.

As for this clone: Other nucleotide sequences from this sample produce the same CDR3. Here the CDR3 reads CASSGGTGNTEAFF. CDR3 nucleotides: TGTGCCAGCAGCGGTGGGACGGGGAACACTGAAGCTTTCTTT. The chain couples TRBV9 to TRBJ1-1, with D possibly matching TRBD1 (5 bases). The CDR3 loop spans 14 amino acids. Trimming took 3 bases from V and 1 from J, leaving 10 bases between them. Germline CDR1 is SGDLS and CDR2 is YYNGEE. The whole variable domain, filled in from reference TRBV9 and TRBJ1-1, reads DSGVTQTPKHLITATGQRVTLRCSPRSGDLSVYWYQQSLDQGLQFLIQYYNGEERAKGNILERFSAQQFPDLHSELNLSSLELGDSALYFCASSGGTGNTEAFFGQGTRLTVV.

The V call is TRBV29-1, the J call TRBJ1-2; 8 nucleotides agree with TRBD1. This CDR3 is 15 amino acids long. V dropped 6 bases and J dropped 4; count of bases not matched to a gene: 13. Germline CDR1 is SQVTM and CDR2 is ANQGSEA. The CDR3 bases are TGCAGCGTCCCCGGGACAGGACTACGGGGCTATGGCTACACCTTC. Protein: CSVPGTGLRGYGYTF.

The rearrangement links TRBV5-1 to TRBJ2-1; 11 nucleotides line up with TRBD2. The CDR3 covers 15 residues. V lost 0 bases, J lost 8 bases, and 4 bases stayed unmatched. Per the germline V gene, CDR1 is SGHRS and CDR2 is YFSETQ. CDR3 bases: TGCGCCAGCAGCTTGGCTAGCGGGGGGTTATATGAGCAGTTCTTC. It codes for CASSLASGGLYEQFF.

The V gene is TRBV2, the J gene TRBJ1-4, with D maybe TRBD1 (5 bases). The CDR3 length is 14 residues. Germline loops: CDR1 SNHLY, CDR2 FYNNEI. V lost 8 bases to trimming and J lost 1 base, with 11 bases between them. CDR3: CASGGRGTNEKLFF. CDR3 sequence (DNA): TGTGCCAGCGGAGGGAGGGGAACTAATGAAAAACTGTTTTTT.

This sequence joins TRBV27 and TRBJ1-6, with D possibly matching TRBD1 (6 bases). Germline-derived CDR1 and CDR2 are MNHEY and SMNVEV (reference sequence). The CDR3 consists of 14 residues. V gave up 5 bases and J gave up 3 bases, with 8 bases separating them. CDR3 DNA sequence: TGTGCCAGCAGTCGACAGGTCTATAATTCACCCCTCCACTTT. Residues: CASSRQVYNSPLHF.

This chain uses TRBV10-1 with TRBJ2-3; D not certain. This CDR3 comprises 16 residues. Germline loops: CDR1 WNHNN, CDR2 SYGVQD (reference sequence). V dropped 0 bases and J dropped 1 base, with 11 bases sitting between them. CDR3 sequence reads: CASSESPGARTDTQYF. In nucleotides, the CDR3 is TGCGCCAGCAGTGAGTCCCCAGGCGCGCGCACAGATACGCAGTATTTT.

This clone was seen a few times. V is TRBV5-1 and J is TRBJ2-3; D is ambiguous. Per the germline V gene, CDR1 is SGHRS and CDR2 is YFSETQ. This CDR3 comprises 13 residues. V was clipped by 4 bases and J by 2 bases, with 8 bases between them. The CDR3 region is CASSARLTDTQYF. The CDR3 nucleotides are TGCGCCAGCAGCGCCCGGCTCACAGATACGCAGTATTTT.

In the case of this clone: The sample carries other DNA sequences with the same CDR3. The chain recombines TRBV30 with TRBJ2-7; D remains ambiguous. Germline-derived CDR1 and CDR2 are GTSNPN and SVGIG (reference sequence). Trimming took off 0 bases at V and 1 base at J, with 4 bases between the two ends. The CDR3 sequence is 12 residues long. The CDR3 sequence is CAWSVDSYEQYF. The CDR3 DNA is TGTGCCTGGAGTGTTGATTCCTACGAGCAGTACTTC.

V usage is TRBV4-2 and J usage is TRBJ2-7, with no clear D. CDR1 is LGHNA, CDR2 YNFKEQ, per germline. CDR3 size: 12 residues. V dropped 0 bases and J dropped 5 bases, with 5 bases sitting between them. CDR3 region: CASSQDSHEQYF. The DNA for the CDR3 is TGTGCCAGCAGCCAAGATTCCCACGAGCAGTACTTC.

The rearrangement links TRBV9 to TRBJ1-2; D might be TRBD1 (5 bases). Between the trimmed V and J ends, which lost 0 bases and 6 bases, there was a span of 15 bases. The CDR3 is 15 residues long. CDR1 is SGDLS, CDR2 YYNGEE, per germline. DNA of the CDR3: TGTGCCAGCAGCGTAGGGGCAGGGATGGGCGATGGCTACACCTTC. As protein: CASSVGAGMGDGYTF.

The gene calls are TRBV5-1 and TRBJ2-3; D is undetermined. Per the germline V gene, CDR1 is SGHRS and CDR2 is YFSETQ. CDR3 length: 15 amino acids. The V and J ends lost 2 bases and 5 bases respectively, with 15 bases between them. CDR3 region: CASSFRALPGDTQYF. The CDR3 DNA reads as TGCGCCAGCAGCTTCCGGGCATTGCCGGGAGATACGCAGTATTTT.

The chain uses TRBV29-1 and TRBJ1-2; 8 bases map to TRBD1. Germline V lookup: CDR1 SQVTM, CDR2 ANQGSEA. The J segment lost 7 bases and the V segment lost 0 bases, leaving 13 bases of the junction unmatched. The CDR3 is 16 residues long. The CDR3 reads CSVEDTKGQGARGYTF. DNA of the CDR3: TGCAGCGTTGAAGACACAAAGGGGCAGGGGGCGCGTGGCTACACCTTC.

The chain couples TRBV6-5 to TRBJ1-3; D is unresolved. Germline V lookup: CDR1 MNHEY, CDR2 SVGAGI. The V end was cut by 2 bases, the J end by 0 bases, with 11 bases between. The CDR3 totals 16 residues. CDR3: CASSYDPRSSGNTIYF. As DNA, the CDR3 is TGTGCCAGCAGTTACGACCCCCGGAGCTCTGGAAACACCATATATTTT.

This sequence joins TRBV5-1 and TRBJ2-1; 7 positions agree with TRBD1. This CDR3 is built from 16 residues. Trimming at V came to 3 bases and at J to 0 bases, leaving 6 bases not matched to a gene. CDR1 is SGHRS, CDR2 YFSETQ, per germline. CDR3 sequence (DNA): TGCGCCAGCAGCTCCCAACAGGGGAGCTCCTACAATGAGCAGTTCTTC. Protein: CASSSQQGSSYNEQFF.

The chain's CDR3 is CASSLVGESSPLHF. DNA for the CDR3: TGTGCCAGCAGCTTAGTTGGGGAGAGTTCACCCCTCCACTTT. The chain recombines TRBV7-9 with TRBJ1-6; D unresolved. The CDR3 is 14 residues long. From germline, CDR1 is SEHNR and CDR2 FQNEAQ (reference sequence). V dropped 1 base and J dropped 9 bases, with 10 bases sitting between them.

In nucleotides, the CDR3 is TGTGCCAGCGGTCTCAGCTCCTACGAGCAGTACTTC. Translating it yields CASGLSSYEQYF. J is TRBJ2-7 and V is TRBV2; D is unresolved. Trimming stripped 8 bases from V and 0 bases from J, with 8 bases between. CDR1 and CDR2 (germline): SNHLY, FYNNEI. The CDR3 spans 12 residues.

The V gene is TRBV12-5, the J gene TRBJ1-5; D is unresolved. Germline V gene lookup returns CDR1 LGHNT and CDR2 FRNRAP. The V end was cut by 6 bases, the J end by 7 bases, with 7 bases between. CDR3 size: 11 residues. The DNA of the CDR3 is TGTGCTAGTGGCCCTCACCAGCCCCAGCATTTT. Translated, it gives CASGPHQPQHF.

The chain combines TRBV4-1 with TRBJ1-6; possible D gene TRBD1, 5 bases. The CDR3 length is 14 residues. Germline V gene data show CDR1 as MGHRA and CDR2 as YSYEKL. V lost 5 bases to trimming and J lost 7 bases, with 12 bases between them. The CDR3 sequence is CASSSGGANSPLHF. The CDR3 bases are TGCGCCAGCAGCTCGGGTGGGGCGAATTCACCCCTCCACTTT.

Written as DNA, the CDR3 is TGTGCCTGGGGCAGGGGCTCCTACAATGAGCAGTTCTTC. It codes for CAWGRGSYNEQFF. This chain uses TRBV30 with TRBJ2-1; weak D call: TRBD1 (6 bases). Germline CDR1 reads GTSNPN; CDR2 reads SVGIG (reference sequence). Trimming took off 5 bases at V and 0 bases at J, with 8 bases between the two ends. This CDR3 has 13 amino acids.

The chain is built from TRBV30 and TRBJ1-5; no reliable D call. Trimming removed 0 bases at V and 7 bases at J, with 7 bases between. The CDR3 totals 12 residues. Germline values: CDR1 GTSNPN, CDR2 SVGIG (reference sequence). CDR3 nucleotide sequence: TGTGCCTGGAGTGTAGGAAGACAGCCCCAGCATTTT. The encoded protein is CAWSVGRQPQHF.

This rearrangement joins TRBV2 to TRBJ2-5; D is unresolved. This CDR3 is built from 12 residues. V lost 10 bases and J 4 bases, leaving 13 bases between the germline ends. Germline lookup yields CDR1 SNHLY and CDR2 FYNNEI. CDR3 nucleotides: TGTGCCACCGGCACGTGGAGAGAGACCCAGTACTTC. It translates to CATGTWRETQYF.

V gene TRBV5-4 combines with J gene TRBJ2-3; 9 positions agree with TRBD2. The CDR3 is 15 residues long. Trimming at V came to 4 bases and at J to 6 bases, leaving 9 bases not matched to a gene. CDR1 and CDR2 from the germline V gene are SGHNT and YYREEE (reference sequence). The CDR3 DNA reads as TGTGCCAGCAGCCCCCGGCGGGGGGGCCCGGATACGCAGTATTTT. Translating it yields CASSPRRGGPDTQYF.

V gene TRBV27 combines with J gene TRBJ2-2; D is undetermined. Germline loops: CDR1 MNHEY, CDR2 SMNVEV (reference sequence). The CDR3 is 12 residues long. Trimming left V 6 bases short and J 4 bases short, with 6 bases between. This CDR3 reads CASSPPTGELFF. The CDR3 bases are TGTGCCAGCAGCCCACCCACCGGGGAGCTGTTTTTT.